This is a list of T cell receptor beta chains from one sample in a study of OX40 agonist ivuxolimab in advanced cancers. The repertoire was sequenced with immunoSEQ multiplex PCR; TCRdb's copy has only in-frame clones and lacks some. Of 40,000 to 55,000 clones in the sample, just over 85% were seen once. The sequencing here drew on CD4+ or CD8+ T cells sorted from blood, taken in a trial of the OX40 agonist ivuxolimab. Receptor source: an adult with an advanced solid tumor such as melanoma, head and neck, liver or kidney cancer. The CDR3 runs from the conserved cysteine through the conserved F or W. A D gene is named only where the DNA matches it firmly. Some rows mark clone size as missing; the rest say once, few, many or name a class of expanded clone.

len	abundance	j_gene	v_gene	d_gene	CDR3nt	CDR3aa
16	.	TRBJ2-2	TRBV6-6	.	TGTGCCAGCAGTTTAACCAGGGCTGCGAACACCGGGGAGCTGTTTTTT	CASSLTRAANTGELFF
16	.	TRBJ2-3	TRBV28	TRBD2	TGTGCCAGCAGTCCACCCGGAGCGGGAAGTGGGGGTACGCAGTATTTT	CASSPPGAGSGGTQYF
14	.	TRBJ2-2	TRBV4-3	.	TGCGCCAGCAGCCAAGCCCGGGACACCGGGGAGCTGTTTTTT	CASSQARDTGELFF
11	.	TRBJ1-1	TRBV7-9	.	TGTGCCAGCAGCGCGACGACTGAAGCTTTCTTT	CASSATTEAFF
15	.	TRBJ1-2	TRBV5-1	TRBD1	TGCGCCAGCAGCTCTCCGGGACAGGGAACCTATGGCTACACCTTC	CASSSPGQGTYGYTF
14	.	TRBJ2-7	TRBV15	.	TGTGCCACCAGCAGAGGAAGTTCGAGTGACGAGCAGTACTTC	CATSRGSSSDEQYF
17	.	TRBJ2-6	TRBV5-1	TRBD2	TGCGCCAGCAGCTTGGGACTAGCGGGTTCTGGGGCCAACGTCCTGACTTTC	CASSLGLAGSGANVLTF
13	.	TRBJ1-2	TRBV28	TRBD1	TGTGCCAGCAGCCATGACAGGGGGCGGGGCTACACCTTC	CASSHDRGRGYTF
14	.	TRBJ1-5	TRBV25-1	.	TGTGCCAGCAGTGGCCAGGGTTTTAATCAGCCCCAGCATTTT	CASSGQGFNQPQHF
15	once	TRBJ1-4	TRBV28	TRBD1	TGTGCCAGCAGCGCGGAGACAGGGGGCCGGGAAAAACTGTTTTTT	CASSAETGGREKLFF
18	.	TRBJ1-1	TRBV7-9	TRBD1	TGTGCCAGCAGCTCGGGAATCACAGGGGTGGGAATGAGCACTGAAGCTTTCTTT	CASSSGITGVGMSTEAFF
15	.	TRBJ1-6	TRBV6-6	TRBD1	TGTGCCAGCAGTGGGACAGGGAGGGATAATTCACCCCTCCACTTT	CASSGTGRDNSPLHF
15	.	TRBJ1-1	TRBV29-1	.	TGCAGCGTTGAAGCGGGCTGGGGGGCGACGGCTGAAGCTTTCTTT	CSVEAGWGATAEAFF
18	.	TRBJ2-5	TRBV7-2	.	TGTGCCAGCAGCCCCCGGGCTAGCCGAGGGGAGTACCAAGAGACCCAGTACTTC	CASSPRASRGEYQETQYF
12	.	TRBJ2-1	TRBV11-3	.	TGTGCCAGCAGCTTACGGCGGGGTGAGCAGTTCTTC	CASSLRRGEQFF
13	.	TRBJ2-5	TRBV10-1	TRBD2	TGCGCCAGCAGTGATGGCGGGAGAGAGACCCAGTACTTC	CASSDGGRETQYF
15	.	TRBJ2-5	TRBV29-1	.	TGCAGCGTTGAAGCTACCGAGGGTTTGAGGGAGACCCAGTACTTC	CSVEATEGLRETQYF
12	.	TRBJ1-5	TRBV2	.	TGTGCCAGCGGCCCAACAAGTCGGTCCCAGCATTTT	CASGPTSRSQHF
13	.	TRBJ1-1	TRBV5-1	.	TGCGCCAGCAGCTCGAGGTCTTCGGCGGAAGCTTTCTTT	CASSSRSSAEAFF
15	.	TRBJ2-1	TRBV5-4	TRBD2	TGTGCCAGCAGCTTGACTAGCGGGAGATACAATGAGCAGTTCTTC	CASSLTSGRYNEQFF
15	.	TRBJ2-7	TRBV28	.	TGTGCCAGCAGTCTCCCGACTAGAGGGGATGGCGAGCAGTACTTC	CASSLPTRGDGEQYF
13	.	TRBJ1-1	TRBV11-2	.	TGTGCCAGCAGCTCGGGGCCCCGGGCTGAAGCTTTCTTT	CASSSGPRAEAFF
14	.	TRBJ1-2	TRBV7-9	.	TGTGCCAGCAGCCAAGCTGACGGGAACTATGGCTACACCTTC	CASSQADGNYGYTF
16	.	TRBJ1-5	TRBV19	.	TGTGCCAGTAAAGGGGCGGCAGGCTATAGCAATCAGCCTCAGCATTTT	CASKGAAGYSNQPQHF
15	.	TRBJ1-1	TRBV6-6	.	TGTGCCAGCAGTGCTACTGGAACTAAGAACACTGAAGCTTTCTTT	CASSATGTKNTEAFF
13	.	TRBJ1-1	TRBV28	.	TGTGCCAGCAGTTACCCGATTAACACTGAAGCTTTCTTT	CASSYPINTEAFF
14	.	TRBJ1-2	TRBV14	.	TGTGCCAGCAGCCCAAAGGAGGGGGTCCATGGCTACACCTTC	CASSPKEGVHGYTF
12	.	TRBJ1-2	TRBV28	.	TGTGCCAGCAGTCTGACAGTTCAGGGCTACACCTTC	CASSLTVQGYTF
15	.	TRBJ2-6	TRBV6-1	.	TGTGCCAGCAGTCTTTCTAGCTCTGGGGCCAACGTCCTGACTTTC	CASSLSSSGANVLTF